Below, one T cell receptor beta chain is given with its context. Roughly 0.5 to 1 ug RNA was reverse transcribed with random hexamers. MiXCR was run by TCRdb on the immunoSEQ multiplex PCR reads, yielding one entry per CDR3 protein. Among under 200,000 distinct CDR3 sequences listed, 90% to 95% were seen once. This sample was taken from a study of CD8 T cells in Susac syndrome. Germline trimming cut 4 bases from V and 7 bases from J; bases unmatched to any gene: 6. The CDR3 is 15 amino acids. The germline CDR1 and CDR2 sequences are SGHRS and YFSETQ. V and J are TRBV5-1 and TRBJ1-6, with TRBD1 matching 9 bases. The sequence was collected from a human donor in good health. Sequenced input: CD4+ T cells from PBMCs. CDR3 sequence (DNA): TGCGCCAGCAGCGTGGACAGGGGTCTCAATTCACCCCTCCACTTT. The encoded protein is CASSVDRGLNSPLHF.